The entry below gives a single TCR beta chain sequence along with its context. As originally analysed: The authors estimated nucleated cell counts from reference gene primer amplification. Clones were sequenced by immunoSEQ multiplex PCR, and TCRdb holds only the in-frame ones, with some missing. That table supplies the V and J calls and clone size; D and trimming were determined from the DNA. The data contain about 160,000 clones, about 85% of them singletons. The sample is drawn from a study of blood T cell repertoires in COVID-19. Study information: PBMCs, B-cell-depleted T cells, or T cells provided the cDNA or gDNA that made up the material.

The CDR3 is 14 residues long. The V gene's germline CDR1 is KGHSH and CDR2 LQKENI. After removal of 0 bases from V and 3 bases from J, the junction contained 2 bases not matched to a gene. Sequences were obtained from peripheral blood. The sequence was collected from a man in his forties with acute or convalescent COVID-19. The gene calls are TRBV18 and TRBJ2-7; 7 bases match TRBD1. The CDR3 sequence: CASSPPGTVYEQYF. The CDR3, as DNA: TGTGCCAGCTCACCACCTGGGACAGTCTACGAGCAGTACTTC.